The 28 T cell receptor beta chains below all came from one sample that was sequenced in a study of T cells in tumors after PD-1 blockade. Assay used: immunoSEQ multiplex PCR; TCRdb lists only in-frame clones, some missing. The data hold about 34,000 clones, with 73% observed a single time. Sequencing was performed on PBMCs, taken after anti-PD-1 treatment. The receptors were gathered from a human donor with basal cell carcinoma.

In its sample, this clone was seen a few times. The chain has TRBV27 and TRBJ2-7, with 8 bases identical to TRBD1. With V trimmed by 5 bases and J by 7 bases, 7 bases remained unmatched. Per the germline V gene, CDR1 is MNHEY and CDR2 is SMNVEV (reference sequence). CDR3 length equals 13 residues. CDR3 nucleotides: TGTGCCAGCAGTACCGGACAGGGTTGGGAGCAGTACTTC. Protein: CASSTGQGWEQYF.

Comment on this clone: This sample also contains other DNA sequences that code for the same CDR3. The V gene is TRBV5-1, the J gene TRBJ1-1, with 7 bases identical to TRBD1. V lost 0 bases, J lost 5 bases, and 7 bases stayed unmatched. CDR3 length equals 15 residues. From germline, CDR1 is SGHRS and CDR2 YFSETQ. The CDR3 nucleotides read TGCGCCAGCAGCTTGGGGGGCAGGGGGGAGACTGAAGCTTTCTTT. Translating it yields CASSLGGRGETEAFF.

J is TRBJ2-3 and V is TRBV6-2 or TRBV6-3, with 10 bases lining up with TRBD2. The CDR3 has 16 amino acids. The junction had 5 bases not matched to a gene; V was cut back by 2 bases and J by 3 bases. CDR1 and CDR2 from the germline V gene are MNHEY and SVGEGT. CDR3 protein: CASSYPTSGPTDTQYF. In DNA form, the CDR3 reads TGTGCCAGCAGTTACCCGACTAGCGGGCCGACAGATACGCAGTATTTT.

The CDR3, as DNA: TGTGCCAGCAGCCCCCGATTACAGGGGGCTACCACCGATGAGCAGTTCTTC. Its protein is CASSPRLQGATTDEQFF. The J gene is TRBJ2-1, the V gene TRBV4-2; TRBD1 agrees at 9 bases. The V gene end was trimmed by 4 bases and the J gene end by 8 bases; junction bases not matched to a gene: 15. Germline CDR1 and CDR2: LGHNA and YNFKEQ. This CDR3 spans 17 amino acids.

This clone has more than one count but fewer than ten. The chain uses TRBV4-1 and TRBJ1-2; the D is unclear. Germline V gene sequence: CDR1 MGHRA, CDR2 YSYEKL. The CDR3 spans 13 residues. V dropped 4 bases and J dropped 2 bases, with 8 bases sitting between them. The CDR3 is CASSRTRNYGYTF. CDR3 nucleotide sequence: TGCGCCAGCAGCCGGACGAGGAACTATGGCTACACCTTC.

This rearrangement joins TRBV28 to TRBJ2-7; TRBD1 aligns across 7 bases. Germline V gives CDR1 MDHEN, CDR2 SYDVKM. V lost 8 bases and J lost 5; bases outside the gene matches: 15. The CDR3 spans 15 residues. CDR3 protein: CASGPTGVRKDEQYF. CDR3 DNA: TGTGCCAGCGGCCCCACAGGGGTGCGGAAAGACGAGCAGTACTTC.

The chain employs TRBV10-3 and TRBJ1-1; the D is unclear. V was shortened by 10 bases and J by 8 bases, with 17 bases between the two germline ends. The CDR3 is made up of 12 amino acids. Germline V gene data show CDR1 as ENHRY and CDR2 as SYGVKD. CDR3 residues: CATALGQAEAFF. Written as DNA, the CDR3 is TGTGCCACCGCTCTAGGGCAGGCAGAAGCTTTCTTT.

A few counts support this clone. The V call is TRBV3-1 (or the pseudogene TRBV3-2), the J call TRBJ2-2; D is undetermined. V was trimmed by 4 bases and J by 4 bases, leaving 10 bases between them. Germline lookup yields CDR1 LGHDT and CDR2 YNNKEL (reference sequence). The CDR3 extends over 14 amino acids. The CDR3 DNA reads TGTGCCAGCAGCCGACTGCGGAGCACCGGGGAGCTGTTTTTT. It translates to CASSRLRSTGELFF.

The genes are TRBV6-2 or TRBV6-3 and TRBJ1-1; no firm D call. Germline CDR1 reads MNHEY; CDR2 reads SVGEGT. CDR3 length: 12 amino acids. V lost 4 bases and J 1 base, leaving 4 bases between the germline ends. The CDR3 nucleotides are TGTGCCAGCAGTTCAGGGAACACTGAAGCTTTCTTT. Its translation is CASSSGNTEAFF.

V is TRBV19 and J is TRBJ2-3, with 7 positions matching TRBD2. Unmatched junction bases numbered 7, after V lost 11 bases and J lost 2 bases. Per the germline V gene, CDR1 is LNHDA and CDR2 is SQIVND (reference sequence). This CDR3 region has 13 residues. Here the CDR3 reads CASVGGNTDTQYF. For the CDR3, the DNA is TGTGCCTCGGTGGGGGGGAACACAGATACGCAGTATTTT.

There are many counts of this clone. CDR3 residues: CASSRSYPGHREQYF. The DNA of the CDR3 is TGCGCCAGCAGCCGATCATACCCAGGACACCGCGAGCAGTACTTC. The chain has TRBV4-3 and TRBJ2-7; possibly TRBD1 for D (5 bases). This CDR3 has 15 residues. V was cut by 4 bases and J by 6 bases, with 19 bases left in between. Germline loops: CDR1 LGHNA, CDR2 YSLEER.

The J gene is TRBJ1-1, the V gene TRBV10-1; tentative D call: TRBD1 (5 bases). There are 13 residues in the CDR3. V shed 8 bases and J shed 4 bases, with 14 bases lying between them. From germline, CDR1 is WNHNN and CDR2 SYGVQD (reference sequence). The CDR3 here is CASGGTLGTEAFF. Written as DNA, the CDR3 is TGCGCCAGCGGGGGGACCCTGGGCACTGAAGCTTTCTTT.

The sample holds a few counts of this clone. The rearrangement uses TRBV6-1 and TRBJ2-3, with D possibly TRBD2 on 6 matching bases. The CDR3 spans 13 residues. V was trimmed by 1 base and J by 5 bases, leaving 7 bases between them. Looked up from germline, CDR1 is MNHNS and CDR2 is SASEGT. This CDR3 is CASSEVGGDTQYF. The CDR3 DNA follows: TGTGCCAGCAGTGAAGTGGGAGGAGATACGCAGTATTTT.

The chain is built from TRBV5-1 and TRBJ2-3, with a tentative D call TRBD2 (6 bases). Germline V gene lookup returns CDR1 SGHRS and CDR2 YFSETQ. CDR3 size: 16 residues. Trimming removed 0 bases from V and 2 bases from J, with 13 bases in between. CDR3 in amino acids: CASSLVGDSDTDTQYF. DNA for the CDR3: TGCGCCAGCAGCTTGGTGGGGGACTCTGACACAGATACGCAGTATTTT.

J is TRBJ2-1 and V is TRBV5-1, with D hard to call. This CDR3 has 12 residues. The germline CDR1 and CDR2 sequences are SGHRS and YFSETQ. V shed 2 bases and J shed 6 bases, with 6 bases lying between them. CDR3 protein: CASSFWGNEQFF. In DNA form, the CDR3 reads TGCGCCAGCAGCTTTTGGGGCAATGAGCAGTTCTTC.

CDR3 coding DNA: TGTGCCAGCAGCCAGGGGTCCGGGTTGACTGAAAAACTGTTTTTT. Its protein is CASSQGSGLTEKLFF. This chain uses TRBV7-2 with TRBJ1-4; perhaps TRBD1 as D (6 bases). This CDR3 is built from 15 residues. The V and J ends lost 5 bases and 7 bases respectively, with 17 bases between them. CDR1 SGHTA and CDR2 FQGNSA come from the germline V gene. Complete variable domain (other parts from reference TRBV7-2 and TRBJ1-4): GAGVSQSPSNKVTEKGKDVELRCDPISGHTALYWYRQSLGQGLEFLIYFQGNSAPDKSGLPSDRFSAERTGGSVSTLTIQRTQQEDSAVYLCASSQGSGLTEKLFFGSGTQLSVL.

This chain connects TRBV7-2 to TRBJ2-5, with 9 bases fitting TRBD1. The CDR3 is 15 residues long. The ends lost 5 bases at V and 5 bases at J; junction bases unmatched: 9. Per germline, CDR1 SGHTA and CDR2 FQGNSA. CDR3 residues: CASSPRGQGWETQYF. The DNA for the CDR3 is TGTGCCAGCAGCCCCCGAGGACAGGGGTGGGAGACCCAGTACTTC.

The rearrangement uses TRBV19 and TRBJ2-7; the D gene is possibly TRBD2 (5 bases). The CDR3 runs 17 residues. Germline loops: CDR1 LNHDA, CDR2 SQIVND (reference sequence). Trimming stripped 9 bases from V and 5 bases from J, with 29 bases between. CDR3 coding DNA: TGTGCCAGCTCCCATATACGGAGCGGATTCGGACCCGACGAGCAGTACTTC. Translating gives CASSHIRSGFGPDEQYF.

This clone was seen a single time. The chain carries TRBV7-3 and TRBJ2-1; 11 bases match TRBD2. There are 16 residues in the CDR3. Trimming cost V 0 bases and J 9 bases; bases outside gene matches: 7. CDR1 and CDR2 from the germline V gene are SGHTA and FQGTGA. CDR3 in amino acids: CASSLTSGRVSSEQFF. In nucleotides, the CDR3 is TGTGCCAGCAGCTTAACTAGCGGGAGGGTCTCAAGTGAGCAGTTCTTC.

V gene TRBV7-6 combines with J gene TRBJ2-7; D remains ambiguous. This CDR3 region has 11 residues. V was trimmed by 6 bases and J by 4 bases, leaving 7 bases between them. Germline assignment: CDR1 SGHVS and CDR2 FNYEAQ. This chain's CDR3 is CASSRNYEQYF. In DNA, the CDR3 is TGTGCCAGCAGTCGCAATTACGAGCAGTACTTC.

The chain carries TRBV18 and TRBJ2-1; 7 bases map to TRBD1. J lost 2 bases, V lost 1 base, and 11 bases had no gene match. Germline CDR1 KGHSH, CDR2 LQKENI. This CDR3 contains 18 residues. The CDR3 DNA sequence: TGTGCCAGCTCACCACGAGACCTAGACAGGGTCACCTACAATGAGCAGTTCTTC. Its translation is CASSPRDLDRVTYNEQFF.

This clone has just a few counts. The chain is built from TRBV9 and TRBJ1-2; D is undetermined. With 0 bases removed from V and 4 bases from J, the gap between germline ends came to 7 bases. The germline CDR1 and CDR2 sequences are SGDLS and YYNGEE. The CDR3 covers 13 residues. The DNA of the CDR3 is TGTGCCAGCAGCGTAGATTCGGCCTATGGCTACACCTTC. This gives the protein CASSVDSAYGYTF.

The V and J genes are TRBV28 and TRBJ1-5; 9 bases map to TRBD1. Germline V CDR1 and CDR2: MDHEN, SYDVKM. V lost 5 bases to trimming and J lost 4 bases; unmatched junction nucleotides: 9. The CDR3 has 16 amino acids. In DNA, the CDR3 is TGTGCCAGCAGTAAAACAGGGGGCAGGGGAAATCAGCCCCAGCATTTT. It yields the protein CASSKTGGRGNQPQHF.

This sequence joins TRBV6-2 or TRBV6-3 and TRBJ2-7; D is unclear. The CDR3 sequence is 16 residues long. Trimming removed 6 bases from V and 4 bases from J, with 22 bases in between. CDR1 and CDR2 from the germline V gene are MNHEY and SVGEGT. The CDR3 DNA reads as TGTGCCAGCAGCTCCCTAGATCCCAAGGGTGGGTACGAGCAGTACTTC. Its translation: CASSSLDPKGGYEQYF.

This clone has only one observation. The chain joins TRBV7-2 to TRBJ2-1; 10 nucleotides line up with TRBD1. The CDR3 loop spans 15 amino acids. V gave up 3 bases and J gave up 6 bases; unmatched junction bases: 5. Per the germline V gene, CDR1 is SGHTA and CDR2 is FQGNSA. The CDR3 protein is CASSFDRGPTNEQFF. The CDR3 DNA sequence: TGTGCCAGCAGCTTCGACAGGGGGCCGACCAATGAGCAGTTCTTC.

This clone was seen only once. The chain links TRBV27 to TRBJ1-1, with 7 bases lining up with TRBD1. The length of the CDR3 is 14 residues. V was clipped by 0 bases and J by 6 bases; unmatched bases: 4. CDR1 is MNHEY, CDR2 SMNVEV, per germline (reference sequence). The DNA for the CDR3 is TGTGCCAGCAGTTTATCTGACAGGGTGCCTGAAGCTTTCTTT. It encodes CASSLSDRVPEAFF.

The rearrangement links TRBV27 to TRBJ2-3; D remains ambiguous. Per germline, CDR1 MNHEY and CDR2 SMNVEV (reference sequence). Trimming removed 4 bases at V and 0 bases at J, with 8 bases between. There are 14 residues in the CDR3. This CDR3 is CASSSLGSTDTQYF. The CDR3 region has the DNA TGTGCCAGCAGTTCCCTAGGGAGCACAGATACGCAGTATTTT.

The chain has TRBV27 and TRBJ2-2; 12 nucleotides line up with TRBD2. V lost 6 bases, J lost 4 bases, and 0 bases stayed unmatched. The CDR3 has 14 residues. CDR1 MNHEY and CDR2 SMNVEV come from the germline V gene (reference sequence). The CDR3 protein is CASRGLAGTGELFF. CDR3 sequence (DNA): TGTGCCAGCAGGGGACTAGCGGGCACCGGGGAGCTGTTTTTT.